The present entry profiles one TCR beta chain with its context. Its target is not known. This specimen belongs to a study of long-term antiretroviral therapy in people with HIV. Overall study: Some samples came about a decade before the 2015 immediate-ART recommendation, and these were the earliest. Regarding the study as a whole: Collection of the blood, which took place between about 2004 and 2018, possibly occurred under older ART regimens.

Runs used v3.0 of the immunoSEQ assay and were done at survey level. The method was immunoSEQ multiplex PCR; TCRdb's version includes in-frame clones alone and lacks a portion of them. The table records roughly 16,000 clones, over 70% of them present only once. CDR3 length equals 13 residues. The V gene's germline CDR1 is KGHSH and CDR2 LQKENI. V was shortened by 3 bases and J by 5 bases, with 10 bases between the two germline ends. The genes are TRBV18 and TRBJ1-1; perhaps TRBD1 as D (6 bases). The TCR comes from a man aged 50 or older with HIV. Sequenced material: unsorted PBMCs, taken 0.3 years before starting antiretroviral therapy. CDR3 in DNA: TGTGCCAGCTCACCGATAGGGGGAACTGAAGCTTTCTTT. This translates into CASSPIGGTEAFF.